The clone carrying this T cell receptor (beta chain) was recorded at least ten times. Its specificity is not known. RNA transcripts yielded amplified TCR beta CDR3 regions. In the first-round RT-PCR of the TCR CDR3, the HTBI primer set was used. TCRdb fed the multiplex PCR reads into MiXCR, producing one record per CDR3 protein. The profile shows fewer than 350,000 distinct CDR3 sequences, roughly an eighth of them singletons. This specimen belongs to a study of T cells in Graves' hyperthyroidism and ophthalmopathy. Looking at the study overall: Peripheral blood was obtained at initial diagnosis, preceding any treatment.

Pregnant or lactating patients were excluded, as were those with uncontrolled infection or other autoimmune disease. Thyroid ultrasound and orbital computed tomography, with clinical symptoms and serum thyroxine and TRAb, informed diagnoses. The junction had 11 bases not matched to a gene; V was cut back by 5 bases and J by 5 bases. This CDR3 has 16 amino acids. General study findings and limits: Blood also showed most of the thyroid clonotypes that were expanded above 0.001.

The V gene is TRBV12-3 or TRBV12-4, the J gene TRBJ2-1; 8 positions agree with TRBD1. This clonotype originated in a woman aged 40 to 50 with Graves' hyperthyroidism. The sequenced sample consisted of blood. The CDR3 sequence is CASSILDPRGHNEQFF. The CDR3 bases are TGTGCCAGCAGTATCCTAGACCCCAGGGGGCACAATGAGCAGTTCTTC.